This TCR beta chain was observed in a study of cytomegalovirus exposure and HLA in healthy donors. This clone was seen a single time. CDR1 is SGHNT, CDR2 YENEEA, per germline. The V end lost 6 bases, the J end lost 4 bases, and 11 bases lay between the germline ends. CDR3 length equals 13 residues. PCR was performed using 60 Vbeta and 13 Jbeta primers. The method was immunoSEQ multiplex PCR; TCRdb's version includes in-frame clones alone and lacks a portion of them. This sample has about 55,000 clones, with 80% to 85% found just once. The receptor was derived from a man under 40 in good health and CMV-seronegative. The genes are TRBV11-3 and TRBJ2-3; D might be TRBD2 (6 bases). Sequences were obtained from PBMCs. As DNA, the CDR3 is TGTGCCAGCAGGTCTTCGGGAGCAGATACGCAGTATTTT. This sequence encodes CASRSSGADTQYF.